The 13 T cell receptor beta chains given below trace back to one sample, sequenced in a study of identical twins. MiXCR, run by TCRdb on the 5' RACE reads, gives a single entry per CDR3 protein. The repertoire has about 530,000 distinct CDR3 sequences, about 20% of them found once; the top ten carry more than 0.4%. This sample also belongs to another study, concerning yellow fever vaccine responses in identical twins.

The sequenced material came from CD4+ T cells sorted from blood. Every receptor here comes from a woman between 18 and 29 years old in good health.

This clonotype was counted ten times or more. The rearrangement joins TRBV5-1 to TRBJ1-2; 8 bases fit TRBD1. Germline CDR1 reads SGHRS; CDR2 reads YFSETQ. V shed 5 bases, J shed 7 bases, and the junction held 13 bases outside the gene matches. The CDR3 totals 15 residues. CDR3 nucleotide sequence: TGCGCCAGCAGAACTCCGGGACAGGAATTAGGTGGCTACACCTTC. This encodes CASRTPGQELGGYTF.

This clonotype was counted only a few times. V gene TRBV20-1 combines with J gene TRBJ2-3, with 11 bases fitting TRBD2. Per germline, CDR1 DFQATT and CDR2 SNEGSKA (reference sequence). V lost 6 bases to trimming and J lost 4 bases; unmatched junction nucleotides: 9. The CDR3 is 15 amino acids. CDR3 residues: CSAPPTSGTADTQYF. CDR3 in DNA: TGCAGTGCGCCGCCGACTAGCGGGACGGCAGATACGCAGTATTTT.

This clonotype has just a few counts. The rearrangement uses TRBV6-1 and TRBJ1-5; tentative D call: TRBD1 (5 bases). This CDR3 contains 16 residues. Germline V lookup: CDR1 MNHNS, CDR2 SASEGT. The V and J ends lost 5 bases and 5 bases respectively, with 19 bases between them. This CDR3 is CASSPRGWGKDQPQHF. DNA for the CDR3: TGTGCCAGCAGTCCCCGAGGCTGGGGGAAAGATCAGCCCCAGCATTTT.

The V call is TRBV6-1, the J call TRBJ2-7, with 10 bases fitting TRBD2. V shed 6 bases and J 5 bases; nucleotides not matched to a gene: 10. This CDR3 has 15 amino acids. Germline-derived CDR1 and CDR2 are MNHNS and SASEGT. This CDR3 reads CASSLTLAGTDEQYF. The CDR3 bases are TGTGCCAGCAGCCTCACACTAGCGGGAACGGACGAGCAGTACTTC.

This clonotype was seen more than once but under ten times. CDR3 coding DNA: TGCGCCAGCAGCTTGGAGTACTCTGGGGCCAACGTCCTGACTTTC. Its protein is CASSLEYSGANVLTF. The chain couples TRBV5-1 to TRBJ2-6, with D unresolved. Germline-derived CDR1 and CDR2 are SGHRS and YFSETQ. With 0 bases removed from V and 0 bases from J, the gap between germline ends came to 4 bases. The CDR3 covers 15 residues.

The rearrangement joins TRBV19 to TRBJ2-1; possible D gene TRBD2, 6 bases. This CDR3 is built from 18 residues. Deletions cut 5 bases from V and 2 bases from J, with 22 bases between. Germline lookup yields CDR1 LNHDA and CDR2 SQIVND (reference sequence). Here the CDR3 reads CASSRPRSLGGTYNEQFF. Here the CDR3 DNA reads TGTGCCAGTAGTCGCCCCCGCTCGCTTGGCGGGACCTACAATGAGCAGTTCTTC.

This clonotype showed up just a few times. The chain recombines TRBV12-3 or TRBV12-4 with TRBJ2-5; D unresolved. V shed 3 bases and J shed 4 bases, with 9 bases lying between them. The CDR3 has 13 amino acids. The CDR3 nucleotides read TGTGCCAGCAGTTTGCGGCGGATAGAGACCCAGTACTTC. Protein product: CASSLRRIETQYF.

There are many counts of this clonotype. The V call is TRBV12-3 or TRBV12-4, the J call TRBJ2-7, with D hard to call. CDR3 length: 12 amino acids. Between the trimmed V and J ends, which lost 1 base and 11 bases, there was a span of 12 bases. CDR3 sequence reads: CASSLGSDPKYF. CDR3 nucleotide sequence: TGTGCCAGCAGTTTAGGGTCAGACCCAAAGTACTTC.

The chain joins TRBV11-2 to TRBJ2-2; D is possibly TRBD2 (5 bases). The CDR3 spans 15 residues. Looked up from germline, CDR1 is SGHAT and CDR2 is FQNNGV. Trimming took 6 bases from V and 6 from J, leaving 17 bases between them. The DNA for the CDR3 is TGTGCCAGCAGTGGGTTAAGCTCGGAGGCCGGGGAGCTGTTTTTT. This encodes CASSGLSSEAGELFF. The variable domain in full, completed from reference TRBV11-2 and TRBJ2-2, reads EAGVAQSPRYKIIEKRQSVAFWCNPISGHATLYWYQQILGQGPKLLIQFQNNGVVDDSQLPKDRFSAERLKGVDSTLKIQPAKLEDSAVYLCASSGLSSEAGELFFGEGSRLTVL.

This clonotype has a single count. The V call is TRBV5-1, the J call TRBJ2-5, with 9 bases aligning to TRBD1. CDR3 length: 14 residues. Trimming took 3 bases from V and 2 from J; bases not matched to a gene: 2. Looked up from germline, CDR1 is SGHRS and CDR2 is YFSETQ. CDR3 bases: TGCGCCAGCAGCTGGGACAGGGCACAAGAGACCCAGTACTTC. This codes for CASSWDRAQETQYF.

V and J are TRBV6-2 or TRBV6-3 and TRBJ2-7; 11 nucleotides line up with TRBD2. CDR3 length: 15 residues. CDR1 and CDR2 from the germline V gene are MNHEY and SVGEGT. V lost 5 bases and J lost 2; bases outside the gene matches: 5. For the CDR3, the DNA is TGTGCCAGCAGTCCTAGCGGGAGGCCTCCCTACGAGCAGTACTTC. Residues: CASSPSGRPPYEQYF.

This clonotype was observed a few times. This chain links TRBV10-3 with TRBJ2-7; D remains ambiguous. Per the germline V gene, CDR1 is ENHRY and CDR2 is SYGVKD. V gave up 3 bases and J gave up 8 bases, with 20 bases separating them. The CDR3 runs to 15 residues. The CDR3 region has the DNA TGTGCCATCAGTGACCCCGGTCTGGCCAGCCCCCAGCAGTACTTC. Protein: CAISDPGLASPQQYF.

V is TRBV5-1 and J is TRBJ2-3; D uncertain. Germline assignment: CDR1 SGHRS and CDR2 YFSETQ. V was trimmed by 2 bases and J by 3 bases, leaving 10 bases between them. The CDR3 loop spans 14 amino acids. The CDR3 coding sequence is TGCGCCAGCAGCTTCTATGCCCGAACAGATACGCAGTATTTT. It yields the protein CASSFYARTDTQYF.